This record concerns one T cell receptor (beta chain) sequence. Its antigen is unknown. This record belongs to a study of cytomegalovirus exposure and HLA in healthy donors (dated by TCRdb to the late 2010s). Concerning the study at large: An earlier analysis of more than 550 of the donors reported approximately 260 Gb of sequence data and 117 million unique TCR beta sequences obtained from about 179 million T cells. Approximately 310 gigabases of sequencing data and tens of millions of unique TCR sequences were included in an early release covering roughly 700 HLA-typed donors. Of the 300 to 500 genotyped donors, approximately 80% were placed in the genetic ancestry cluster associated with self-reported Caucasian donors. The study was designed to test whether signatures of past pathogen exposure could be identified by cataloging public T cell receptors. The study used immunosequencing to profile the T cell repertoires of 600 to 850 subjects and linked those repertoires to cytomegalovirus serostatus. In addition to the first cohort of around 670 subjects, a separate validation cohort of approximately 120 different subjects was used. To predict cytomegalovirus infection status, the study combined high-throughput TCR immunosequencing, statistical association of individual TCRs with disease status, and machine learning. In a later analysis, previously published TCR beta repertoires from several hundred donors were re-analyzed and high-resolution HLA genotyping was added so that TCR occurrence patterns could be studied. Rather than drawing on any new phenotypic data, the later analysis identified candidate immune exposures from TCR beta sequences and the way those sequences occurred across donors. An earlier analysis of 587 of the donors used high-throughput TCR beta sequencing to judge whether each TCR beta V gene segment behaved as functional or pseudogenic. Donor age, sex, ethnicity and CMV serostatus were collected together with the repertoire data. In a later genetic analysis, genome-wide SNP genotypes for about three fifths of the roughly 670 donors were used, and that subset was treated as a discovery cohort. Every repertoire in the discovery cohort had been generated on one and the same sequencing platform. Class I and class II HLA loci were covered by the typing at four-digit resolution. Typing coverage differed by locus: A, B, C, DRB1 and DQB1 were typed in roughly 620-630 donors, DQA1 in 500 to 550, DPA1 in 600 to 610, and DPB1 in just under 490. Roughly five DR-DQ haplotypes were handled as single units for association and clustering, since linkage in the cohort was strong. Across approximately 400 genotyped donors of the cohort, an average of approximately 220,000 unique TCR beta nucleotide sequences per donor were sequenced, and 15% to 20% of those sequences were non-productive. Paper-wide results and their limitations: Most TCR sequences were observed very rarely across donors, whereas some public TCRs were present in many individuals. The presence/absence analyses assumed that sequencing depth was roughly uniform across donors, and that assumption may not be true. In a later analysis, HLA-associated TCR beta chains showed more clonal expansion and lower generation probabilities than non-associated chains that were equally common. A further reported finding was that TCR beta sequences accurately predicted the HLA-A and HLA-B alleles for most subjects in the first cohort. A later analysis associated roughly 17,000 TCR beta sequences with specific HLA alleles at a false discovery rate of 0.05. Assigning TCR associations to individual alleles was difficult when HLA alleles, especially DR and DQ, strongly co-occurred. It was suggested by the authors that the approach could potentially be generalized to other disease states and immunological phenotypes. This cohort had only TCR beta chains sequenced, and the lack of alpha or paired-chain data limited which features could be detected. Immune exposure information for the cohort was limited to CMV serostatus. Compared with the roughly 700-donor mean, donors in an Asian-associated ancestry cluster had fewer N-insertions in productive TCRs, according to a later genetic analysis. The 87-base-pair reads could not distinguish some IMGT-functional V segments, including TRBV6-2 and TRBV6-3, so those segments were excluded. In an earlier analysis of fewer than 750 of the donors, most TCR beta V segments were observed in productive rearrangements about 87% or about 30% of the time, broadly matching IMGT annotations. In a later analysis, most CMV-associated TCR beta chains were found to appear HLA-restricted, with HLA associations seemingly driven largely by CMV exposure. A total of 150 to 200 TCR beta chains were listed by the study as associated with cytomegalovirus. V-gene and J-gene trimming of TCR beta chains was associated with a missense DCLRE1C variant in a later genetic analysis, and the association was replicated in an independent cohort. A later analysis reported that several top co-occurrence clusters appeared linked to parvovirus B19, influenza, CMV and Epstein-Barr virus. In a later analysis, TCR association rates were found to vary across HLA loci, with the most associated TCRs seen for DRB1 alleles and the fewest for HLA-C alleles. Because counts were too low, some 17 rarely observed V segments, including chromosome 9 orphons, were excluded from the earlier analysis of 587 of the donors. A cluster of highly shared sequence variants was judged likely to represent a technical artifact of the sequencing pipeline. Three of the identified cytomegalovirus-associated TCR beta chains were confirmed in vitro to be specific for cytomegalovirus antigens. Linkage disequilibrium might explain the correlated functional status among segregating V segments, but an unknown experimental factor could not be excluded. Cytomegalovirus status was reported to be diagnosed by the classifier with high specificity and sensitivity in both the original and validation cohorts. Because some donors lacked HLA typing at each locus, the association tests relied only on the typed subset.

V is pared back by 4 bases and J by 5 bases, with 12 bases lying between the germline termini. The CDR3 holds 13 amino acids from the cysteine to the phenylalanine. Solely the CDR3 DNA is kept, with 39 bases framed from the first base. Sequences SGDLS (CDR1) and YYNGEE (CDR2) are obtained from the germline V gene. The cohort was made up of about 610 healthy bone marrow donors. Cohort members were all nominally healthy when sampled, although unrecorded immune exposures were likely present. The donor tested CMV seronegative, placing the donor among the approximately 360 seronegative members of the cohort. Every donor gave a peripheral blood sample, and the peripheral blood mononuclear cells from that sample were used for TCR beta sequencing. Genomic DNA extraction from the blood cell samples was performed with the Qiagen DNeasy Blood Extraction Kit. The receptor library was made with the immunoSEQ multiplex PCR assay. The multiplex PCR relied on a mix of 60 forward primers for TCR Vbeta segments and 13 reverse primers for TCR Jbeta segments. The CDR3 region of rearranged TCR beta genes was amplified from genomic DNA by a multiplex PCR assay. Amplified TCR beta libraries were sequenced as 87-base-pair reads on the Illumina HiSeq System. The study's processing was this. Across the 600 to 700 repertoires, a later analysis counted approximately 75 million unique TCR beta chains, roughly 11 million of which were shared by at least two donors. To remove PCR and sequencing errors, raw reads were error-corrected and collapsed into unique sequences using a nearest-neighbor algorithm that merged closely related sequences. CDR3 sequences were aligned to IMGT reference sequences to assign V, D and J gene segments. For a sequence to be retained, a match of at least six nucleotides to both a V gene segment and a J gene segment was required. A rearrangement was called productive if the CDR3 had no stop codons and remained in frame with V and J, and every other rearrangement was called non-productive. Following IMGT convention, CDR3 was defined as the stretch from the second conserved V-encoded cysteine up to the conserved J-encoded phenylalanine. Sequences without an unambiguous match to a single V gene segment were excluded from the earlier analysis of several hundred of the donors. An earlier analysis of a few hundred of the donors called V segments functional above 56.7% productive rearrangements and segregating when the between-donor standard deviation exceeded 5%. A statistical classification framework was built to diagnose cytomegalovirus status from the catalog of TCR beta chain sequences. A later analysis assigned V and J genes by comparing TCR nucleotide sequences with IMGT/GENE-DB human TR gene sequences. A later analysis assigned CDR3 sequences and most-parsimonious VDJ recombination scenarios with the TCRdist pipeline. A later analysis defined each TCR beta chain by its CDR3 amino acid sequence plus V-gene family, and excluded reads lacking a unique V-gene family. In a later analysis, 550 to 650 highly shared, low-generation-probability nucleotide sequences were removed to address suspected cross-contamination and a sequencing artifact. A later analysis calculated a clonal expansion index for each public chain from normalized within-repertoire ranks of inferred template counts. Generation probabilities in a later analysis came from a VDJ recombination model fitted to out-of-frame rearrangements, and those results were checked against IGoR. Hypergeometric tests were used in a later analysis to score TCR-TCR, TCR-HLA and TCR-CMV co-occurrence, with a repertoire-size bias correction applied to the TCR pairs. A later analysis estimated false discovery rates by permuting HLA or CMV assignments 20 times. In a later analysis, co-occurring TCRs were grouped using DBSCAN, with TCRdist sequence similarity added in when clustering inside HLA-allele-positive subsets. Repertoires with fewer than 30,000 or more than 120,000 public chains were left out of co-occurrence clustering, as were a handful of repertoires with anomalous nucleotide sharing. TCRdb retrieved this table from immuneACCESS and kept in-frame rearrangements only. Not all clones are present; in checked studies, unresolved V genes account for under half, and no reason is known for the remainder. The V and J calls and clone size are taken from that table; D and trimming were inferred from the DNA. The table for this sample records some 70,000 clones. More than 2.5% of the sample is in the top ten clones.

The origin of this receptor is a man aged 35-49 years in good health and CMV-seronegative. The sequenced sample was PBMCs. The chain joins TRBV9 to TRBJ1-1; no D segment can be confidently identified. The CDR3 has the sequence CASSPGGWTEAFF. At the DNA level, the sequence is TGTGCCAGCAGCCCAGGAGGTTGGACTGAAGCTTTCTTT.